Included here is one T cell receptor (beta chain) sequence, with context. Germline V gene sequence: CDR1 MNHNY, CDR2 SVGAGI (reference sequence). This CDR3 is 15 amino acids long. V dropped 5 bases and J dropped 6 bases, with 19 bases sitting between them. The data belong to a study of control samples from healthy donors and cancer patients. Sequencing used immunoSEQ multiplex PCR; TCRdb keeps in-frame clones, though not all of them. The sample yields more than 75,000 clones, roughly 90% seen once. This clonotype was sampled from a man between 45 and 60 years old in good health. The chain carries TRBV6-6 and TRBJ1-2; D gene unclear. The sequenced sample consisted of blood. CDR3: CASSPEMFAGNGYTF. CDR3 DNA sequence: TGTGCCAGCAGTCCCGAGATGTTCGCGGGAAATGGCTACACCTTC.